This section outlines one T cell receptor (beta chain) sequence together with its context. Some clones are missing from TCRdb's copy, which holds only in-frame ones; the method was immunoSEQ multiplex PCR. The table shows 130,000 to 150,000 clones, with approximately 81% occurring only once. The sample is drawn from a study of blood T cell repertoires in COVID-19. Study information: The United States, Italy and Spain supplied acute and convalescent COVID-19 samples.

The CDR3 spans 13 residues. Unmatched junction bases numbered 9, after V lost 7 bases and J lost 6 bases. Germline assignment: CDR1 SGHDT and CDR2 YYEEEE. Sequenced: peripheral blood. The chain couples TRBV5-6 to TRBJ2-7; TRBD2 matches at 8 bases. The receptor comes from a human donor in a cohort sampled during active COVID-19. The CDR3 region has the DNA TGTGCCAGCCTCGCGGGAGGAGTCGGCGAGCAGTACTTC. Its translation: CASLAGGVGEQYF.